This T cell receptor (beta chain) was retrieved from a study of T-cell reconstitution after alpha-beta-depleted transplantation in children. The CDR3 loop spans 15 amino acids. Germline-derived CDR1 and CDR2 are SGDLS and YYNGEE. The V end lost 10 bases, the J end lost 6 bases, and 23 bases lay between the germline ends. This clonotype was observed a handful of times. Unique molecular identifiers tagged the TCRbeta library. MiXCR, applied by TCRdb to the PCR reads, yields one record per CDR3 protein. The data show about 480,000 distinct CDR3 sequences, with approximately 12% seen just once and roughly 5.4% held by the top ten.

The receptor was isolated from a human donor who donated a stem cell graft to a child with combined immunodeficiency. The chain recombines TRBV9 with TRBJ2-1; tentative D call: TRBD2 (5 bases). This material consisted of PBMCs from the stem cell graft donor, taken from the stem cell graft. CDR3 protein: CALSRLVLGLNEQFF. DNA of the CDR3: TGTGCCCTCAGCAGGCTGGTCCTCGGACTCAATGAGCAGTTCTTC.